The clone carrying this TCR beta chain was counted many times. This sample was taken from a study of T-cell reconstitution after alpha-beta-depleted transplantation in children. The TCRbeta library incorporated unique molecular identifiers. Each CDR3 protein is one row after TCRdb ran MiXCR on the PCR reads. Of around 700,000 distinct CDR3 sequences listed, around 13% were seen once; the top ten hold around 0.8%. This clonotype was obtained from a girl aged 2-15 years with congenital amegakaryocytic thrombocytopenia, due to receive a stem cell transplant. Here the sequenced sample was PBMCs, taken before TCRalphabeta/CD19-depleted stem cell transplant.

The DNA of the CDR3 is TGCAGTGCTAGAGTGATCGACTACAATGAGCAGTTCTTC. This gives the protein CSARVIDYNEQFF. The chain couples TRBV20-1 to TRBJ2-1, with unresolved D. Germline V lookup: CDR1 DFQATT, CDR2 SNEGSKA (reference sequence). V shed 1 base and J shed 3 bases, with 7 bases lying between them. The CDR3 totals 13 residues.